This is a list of T cell receptor beta chains from one sample in a study of blood T cells in healthy people across ages. Using its own MiXCR run on the 5' RACE reads, TCRdb lists one record per CDR3 protein. The sample lists hundreds of thousands of distinct CDR3 sequences, 58% seen once, with about two fifths in the top ten. Source material: blood. These receptors originate from a man in his fifties or sixties in good health. CDR3s include the opening cysteine and the closing phenylalanine or tryptophan. D genes are given only for firm matches. Only some rows state a clone size, as once, few, many or a class for expanded clones.

abundance | j_gene | d_gene | len | v_gene | CDR3aa | CDR3nt
once | TRBJ2-5 | TRBD2 | 16 | TRBV7-8 | CASSPRTSGGAKTQYF | TGTGCCAGCAGCCCAAGGACTAGCGGGGGGGCGAAGACCCAGTACTTC
NA | TRBJ2-5 | TRBD2 | 14 | TRBV5-6 | CASSPTSASGTQYF | TGTGCCAGCAGTCCCACTAGCGCTTCGGGGACCCAGTACTTC
NA | TRBJ2-7 | NA | 12 | TRBV12-5 | CASGRLSYEQYF | TGTGCTAGTGGCCGCCTAAGCTACGAGCAGTACTTC
few | TRBJ1-2 | NA | 11 | TRBV20-1 | CSARDNYGYTF | TGCAGTGCTAGGGATAACTATGGCTACACCTTC
NA | TRBJ2-1 | TRBD1 | 16 | TRBV6-6 | CASSPRPGQPHNEQFF | TGTGCCAGCAGCCCCCGACCGGGACAGCCCCACAATGAGCAGTTCTTC
NA | TRBJ2-1 | TRBD1 | 16 | TRBV24-1 | CATSDQGQGARNEQFF | TGTGCCACCAGTGATCAGGGACAGGGGGCGCGTAATGAGCAGTTCTTC
few | TRBJ1-1 | NA | 18 | TRBV7-9 | CASSLSLGWGVRAPEAFF | TGTGCCAGCAGCTTGAGCCTCGGCTGGGGAGTTAGAGCCCCTGAAGCTTTCTTT
few | TRBJ1-1 | TRBD1 | 13 | TRBV20-1 | CSARGTVNTEAFF | TGCAGTGCTAGGGGGACAGTGAACACTGAAGCTTTCTTT
NA | TRBJ2-5 | NA | 13 | TRBV6-6 | CASSYSHVETQYF | TGTGCCAGCAGTTACTCGCACGTGGAGACCCAGTACTTC
NA | TRBJ2-7 | NA | 15 | TRBV7-7 | CASSPVDGSYNEQYF | TGTGCCAGCAGCCCGGTGGATGGCTCCTACAATGAGCAGTACTTC
NA | TRBJ2-1 | TRBD1 | 15 | TRBV4-1 | CASSQDQGQGNEQFF | TGCGCCAGCAGCCAAGATCAGGGACAGGGCAATGAGCAGTTCTTC
NA | TRBJ2-7 | NA | 13 | TRBV7-9 | CASSESGTGEQYF | TGTGCCAGCAGCGAGAGCGGAACGGGGGAGCAGTACTTC
NA | TRBJ2-5 | TRBD2 | 15 | TRBV5-8 | CASSAPLAAQETQYF | TGTGCCAGCAGCGCCCCTCTAGCGGCCCAAGAGACCCAGTACTTC
few | TRBJ2-1 | TRBD1 | 14 | TRBV7-2 | CASSFDRGYNEQFF | TGTGCCAGCAGCTTTGACAGGGGTTACAATGAGCAGTTCTTC
few | TRBJ1-1 | NA | 16 | TRBV5-1 | CASSLEGGVGNTEAFF | TGCGCCAGCAGCCTGGAGGGGGGGGTAGGGAACACTGAAGCTTTCTTT
NA | TRBJ1-6 | NA | 13 | TRBV5-1 | CASSGTGDSPLHF | TGCGCCAGCAGCGGGACCGGGGATTCACCCCTCCACTTT
NA | TRBJ2-3 | TRBD1 | 15 | TRBV20-1 | CSAPRDRGSTDTQYF | TGCAGTGCCCCACGGGACAGGGGCAGCACAGATACGCAGTATTTT
NA | TRBJ2-1 | NA | 11 | TRBV12-3/TRBV12-4 | CASSGQETQFF | TGTGCCAGCAGTGGTCAAGAGACCCAGTTCTTC
NA | TRBJ2-1 | NA | 16 | TRBV2 | CASSDHRPEGDNEQFF | TGTGCCAGCAGTGACCACCGGCCCGAGGGGGACAATGAGCAGTTCTTC
NA | TRBJ2-3 | TRBD1 | 16 | TRBV5-1 | CASSTTGTGGSDTQYF | TGCGCCAGCAGCACTACCGGGACAGGGGGTTCAGATACGCAGTATTTT
NA | TRBJ2-3 | TRBD2 | 14 | TRBV10-3 | CATEGAGVTDTQYF | TGTGCCACCGAGGGAGCGGGGGTTACAGATACGCAGTATTTT
NA | TRBJ2-5 | TRBD1 | 14 | TRBV5-1 | CASSSGQEQETQYF | TGCGCCAGCAGCTCGGGACAGGAGCAAGAGACCCAGTACTTC
many | TRBJ2-1 | NA | 11 | TRBV12-3/TRBV12-4 | CASSLVAEQFF | TGTGCCAGCAGTTTAGTCGCTGAGCAGTTCTTC
few | TRBJ2-3 | NA | 16 | TRBV5-1 | CASSLGADYSTDTQYF | TGCGCCAGCAGCTTGGGGGCAGATTATAGCACAGATACGCAGTATTTT
NA | TRBJ2-2 | NA | 17 | TRBV10-3 | CAISESDGGANTGELFF | TGTGCCATCAGTGAGTCGGACGGGGGTGCGAACACCGGGGAGCTGTTTTTT
NA | TRBJ2-5 | TRBD1 | 16 | TRBV7-9 | CASSFDSGTGGETQYF | TGTGCCAGCAGCTTTGATTCCGGGACAGGGGGGGAGACCCAGTACTTC
once | TRBJ1-1 | TRBD1 | 14 | TRBV12-3/TRBV12-4 | CAIALGQGHTEAFF | TGTGCCATCGCCCTGGGACAGGGTCACACTGAAGCTTTCTTT
few | TRBJ2-7 | TRBD1 | 15 | TRBV12-3/TRBV12-4 | CASSHKQGGALEQYF | TGTGCCAGCAGTCATAAACAGGGGGGTGCCCTCGAGCAGTACTTC
few | TRBJ2-3 | NA | 15 | TRBV3-1 | CASSQGGLAQGTQYF | TGTGCCAGCAGCCAAGGAGGGCTAGCTCAAGGTACGCAGTATTTT
NA | TRBJ2-1 | NA | 20 | TRBV5-5 | CASSSFTLETARSSYNEQFF | TGTGCCAGCAGCTCCTTTACTCTAGAGACAGCCCGAAGCTCCTACAATGAGCAGTTCTTC
NA | TRBJ2-1 | NA | 14 | TRBV27 | CASSPAYAQETQFF | TGTGCCAGCAGTCCCGCCTACGCCCAAGAGACCCAGTTCTTC
NA | TRBJ2-4 | TRBD1 | 16 | TRBV28 | CASSLRVGQGANIQYF | TGTGCCAGCAGTTTGCGGGTGGGACAGGGGGCCAACATTCAGTACTTC
NA | TRBJ2-4 | TRBD1 | 15 | TRBV5-5 | CASSTKDRGGNIQYF | TGTGCCAGCAGCACGAAAGACAGGGGGGGGAACATTCAGTACTTC
many | TRBJ1-5 | NA | 14 | TRBV4-1 | CASSQEDVTQPQHF | TGCGCCAGCAGCCAAGAGGATGTCACTCAGCCCCAGCATTTT
NA | TRBJ1-2 | NA | 14 | TRBV12-3/TRBV12-4 | CASSVAGMDYGYTF | TGTGCCAGCAGTGTAGCAGGAATGGACTATGGCTACACCTTC
NA | TRBJ2-1 | TRBD2 | 17 | TRBV14 | CASSRTSGGAFWDEQFF | TGTGCCAGCAGCCGAACCAGCGGGGGGGCTTTTTGGGATGAGCAGTTCTTC
NA | TRBJ2-2 | NA | 12 | TRBV6-5 | CASRASTGELFF | TGTGCCAGCAGAGCATCAACCGGGGAGCTGTTTTTT
few | TRBJ2-5 | TRBD2 | 14 | TRBV6-6 | CASSYRGLAETQYF | TGTGCCAGCAGTTACCGAGGACTAGCAGAGACCCAGTACTTC
NA | TRBJ2-3 | NA | 15 | TRBV9 | CASSVEGGRRDTQYF | TGTGCCAGCAGCGTAGAGGGGGGCCGGAGGGATACGCAGTATTTT
NA | TRBJ1-4 | TRBD1 | 15 | TRBV25-1 | CASISAAGQPGKLFF | TGTGCCAGCATTTCCGCCGCGGGACAGCCCGGAAAACTGTTTTTT
NA | TRBJ2-3 | NA | 15 | TRBV5-1 | CASSLVGVQTDTQYF | TGCGCCAGCAGCTTGGTAGGGGTCCAAACAGATACGCAGTATTTT
once | TRBJ1-1 | NA | 12 | TRBV29-1 | CSVEGYGEEAFF | TGCAGCGTTGAAGGGTATGGCGAGGAAGCTTTCTTT
NA | TRBJ1-6 | NA | 16 | TRBV4-1 | CASSLRTGGNNSPLHF | TGCGCCAGCAGCCTCAGGACGGGGGGTAATAATTCACCCCTCCACTTT
NA | TRBJ2-1 | TRBD1 | 15 | TRBV5-5 | CASSLAVGQGNEQFF | TGTGCCAGCAGCTTGGCGGTGGGACAGGGGAATGAGCAGTTCTTC
NA | TRBJ2-3 | NA | 15 | TRBV3-1 | CASSQGQGYTDTQYF | TGTGCCAGCAGCCAGGGGCAGGGGTACACAGATACGCAGTATTTT
NA | TRBJ1-1 | NA | 14 | TRBV5-1 | CASSLSTQASEAFF | TGCGCCAGCAGCTTGAGCACACAGGCGAGTGAAGCTTTCTTT
NA | TRBJ2-3 | NA | 15 | TRBV7-8 | CASSLGPPGTDTQYF | TGTGCCAGCAGCTTAGGCCCCCCTGGCACAGATACGCAGTATTTT
NA | TRBJ2-7 | TRBD1 | 14 | TRBV10-3 | CAISGRDREREQYF | TGTGCCATCAGCGGACGGGACAGGGAACGAGAGCAGTACTTC
NA | TRBJ2-5 | NA | 14 | TRBV7-9 | CASSSGGGSGTQYF | TGTGCCAGCAGCTCTGGGGGAGGATCGGGGACCCAGTACTTC
NA | TRBJ1-1 | NA | 11 | TRBV5-1 | CASRGVDEAFF | TGCGCCAGCAGGGGAGTGGACGAAGCTTTCTTT
NA | TRBJ1-6 | NA | 14 | TRBV20-1 | CSARRGTNNSPLHF | TGCAGTGCTAGGCGGGGCACGAATAATTCACCCCTCCACTTT
NA | TRBJ2-3 | NA | 15 | TRBV29-1 | CSVKQRGGRPDTQYF | TGCAGCGTCAAACAAAGGGGGGGGCGCCCAGATACGCAGTATTTT
few | TRBJ1-4 | NA | 13 | TRBV29-1 | CSVEFSGNEKLFF | TGCAGCGTTGAATTCTCCGGCAATGAAAAACTGTTTTTT
NA | TRBJ2-3 | TRBD2 | 15 | TRBV7-8 | CASSIAGASTDTQYF | TGTGCCAGCAGCATAGCGGGGGCTAGCACAGATACGCAGTATTTT
NA | TRBJ1-1 | NA | 16 | TRBV7-9 | CASSYTAGTGNTEAFF | TGTGCCAGCAGTTATACCGCCGGGACCGGAAACACTGAAGCTTTCTTT
NA | TRBJ1-2 | NA | 11 | TRBV10-3 | CAIRGGYGYTF | TGTGCCATCAGAGGGGGATATGGCTACACCTTC
few | TRBJ2-4 | NA | 15 | TRBV7-8 | CASSPSFSAKNIQYF | TGTGCCAGCAGCCCTAGTTTTTCAGCCAAAAACATTCAGTACTTC
NA | TRBJ2-5 | NA | 14 | TRBV10-3 | CAISDPGAQETQYF | TGTGCCATCAGTGACCCAGGGGCCCAAGAGACCCAGTACTTC
NA | TRBJ1-2 | NA | 13 | TRBV20-1 | CSASEQAGYGYTF | TGCAGTGCTAGTGAACAGGCCGGCTATGGCTACACCTTC
NA | TRBJ2-5 | NA | 15 | TRBV21-1 | CASSKAKFVGETQYF | TGTGCCAGCAGCAAAGCAAAGTTCGTGGGGGAGACCCAGTACTTC